A single sample gave rise to the 27 T cell receptor beta chains below, sequenced in a study of identical twins. TCRdb reanalysed the 5' RACE reads using MiXCR and keeps one entry per CDR3 protein. The sample consists of nearly 900,000 distinct CDR3 sequences, over 9% of them appearing once. Separately, the same data were catalogued under a study of yellow fever vaccine responses in identical twins.

Input material: PBMCs. Source of these receptors: a woman aged 18-29 years in good health.

This chain connects TRBV19 to TRBJ2-3; 7 bases fit TRBD1. The CDR3 is 17 amino acids. From germline, CDR1 is LNHDA and CDR2 SQIVND (reference sequence). Trimming took 4 bases from V and 0 from J; bases not matched to a gene: 10. The CDR3 region has the DNA TGTGCCAGTAGTACCCGGCAACAGGGGTTTAGCACAGATACGCAGTATTTT. This codes for CASSTRQQGFSTDTQYF.

The chain couples TRBV2 to TRBJ1-1, with D unresolved. The germline V gene encodes CDR1 SNHLY and CDR2 FYNNEI. Trimming took 3 bases from V and 11 from J, leaving 13 bases between them. The CDR3 consists of 12 residues. The CDR3 is CASSEALDNAFF. The CDR3 DNA sequence: TGTGCCAGCAGTGAGGCCCTGGATAATGCTTTCTTT.

The CDR3 DNA is TGTGCCAGCAGCTCAAGCCGGGACCTAAAGTTGGACCCCTACGAGCAGTACTTC. This sequence encodes CASSSSRDLKLDPYEQYF. The chain combines TRBV11-1 with TRBJ2-7, with D tentatively TRBD1 or TRBD2 (5 bases each). This CDR3 contains 18 residues. Germline-derived CDR1 and CDR2 are SGHAT and FQDESV (reference sequence). V dropped 4 bases and J dropped 2 bases, with 24 bases sitting between them.

This clonotype was seen ten or more times. This chain uses TRBV20-1 with TRBJ2-3; 9 bases are a match to TRBD2. This CDR3 contains 16 residues. V lost 2 bases to trimming and J lost 2 bases; unmatched junction nucleotides: 8. From germline, CDR1 is DFQATT and CDR2 SNEGSKA (reference sequence). CDR3 DNA sequence: TGCAGTGCTAGACCACTGGCGGGAGGGTTCACAGATACGCAGTATTTT. It specifies CSARPLAGGFTDTQYF.

This clonotype has only a few counts. V is TRBV5-1 and J is TRBJ1-1; 8 bases are a match to TRBD1. Germline CDR1 SGHRS, CDR2 YFSETQ. The length of the CDR3 is 15 residues. The J segment lost 1 base and the V segment lost 2 bases, leaving 4 bases of the junction unmatched. DNA of the CDR3: TGCGCCAGCAGCTTAAGACAGGGGCGGAACACTGAAGCTTTCTTT. Residues: CASSLRQGRNTEAFF.

In its sample, this clonotype was seen a few times. The J gene is TRBJ1-1, the V gene TRBV5-1, with 9 positions matching TRBD1. The germline V gene encodes CDR1 SGHRS and CDR2 YFSETQ. The CDR3 runs to 15 residues. The V gene end was trimmed by 5 bases and the J gene end by 0 bases; junction bases not matched to a gene: 5. CDR3 bases: TGCGCCAGCAGACTTGACAGGGGGATGAACACTGAAGCTTTCTTT. Translation gives CASRLDRGMNTEAFF.

This clonotype was detected only a few times. V gene TRBV20-1 combines with J gene TRBJ2-1; D unresolved. The CDR3 is 20 residues long. CDR1 and CDR2 from the germline V gene are DFQATT and SNEGSKA (reference sequence). Deletions cut 1 base from V and 5 bases from J, with 30 bases between. This CDR3 reads CSARGLPLHGRHNFDNEQFF. The CDR3 DNA follows: TGCAGTGCTAGAGGCCTCCCCCTTCACGGCCGCCACAACTTTGACAATGAGCAGTTCTTC.

This clonotype was detected many times. The rearrangement joins TRBV10-1 to TRBJ1-2; D is unresolved. Trimming took off 4 bases at V and 4 bases at J, with 7 bases between the two ends. Germline assignment: CDR1 WNHNN and CDR2 SYGVQD (reference sequence). The CDR3 contains 12 residues. The CDR3, as DNA: TGCGCCAGCAGTGGATCCGGCTATGGCTACACCTTC. It codes for CASSGSGYGYTF.

This clonotype was picked up a small number of times. The rearrangement joins TRBV3-1 to TRBJ2-4, with TRBD1 matching 9 bases. This CDR3 is built from 15 residues. The germline V gene has CDR1 LGHDT and CDR2 YNNKEL (reference sequence). The trim removed 4 bases at V and 7 bases at J, leaving 8 bases unmatched. This CDR3 reads CASSLTGGRFNIQYF. Here the CDR3 DNA reads TGTGCCAGCAGCCTGACAGGGGGTCGCTTCAACATTCAGTACTTC. The full variable domain, its missing parts supplied by reference TRBV3-1 and TRBJ2-4, is DTAVSQTPKYLVTQMGNDKSIKCEQNLGHDTMYWYKQDSKKFLKIMFSYNNKELIINETVPNRFSPKSPDKAHLNLHINSLELGDSAVYFCASSLTGGRFNIQYFGAGTRLSVL.

This chain joins TRBV15 and TRBJ2-7; D ambiguous. Trimming cost V 1 base and J 0 bases, with 16 bases left between them. Germline V gives CDR1 LNHNV, CDR2 YYDKDF (reference sequence). The CDR3 totals 17 residues. The CDR3 DNA reads TGTGCCACCAGCAGAGGCCCGGACGGGCAGGACTCCTACGAGCAGTACTTC. Its protein product is CATSRGPDGQDSYEQYF.

The chain recombines TRBV28 with TRBJ1-5, with a possible D match to TRBD1 (5 bases). Germline V CDR1 and CDR2: MDHEN, SYDVKM. The CDR3 runs to 20 residues. V lost 3 bases to trimming and J lost 0 bases, with 24 bases between them. CDR3 bases: TGTGCCAGCAGTTTTCGCCATTGGGGCCTTCAGGAAAGTAGCAATCAGCCCCAGCATTTT. Its translation: CASSFRHWGLQESSNQPQHF. The complete variable domain, with remaining parts taken from reference TRBV28 and TRBJ1-5, reads DVKVTQSSRYLVKRTGEKVFLECVQDMDHENMFWYRQDPGLGLRLIYFSYDVKMKEKGDIPEGYSVSREKKERFSLILESASTNQTSMYLCASSFRHWGLQESSNQPQHFGDGTRLSIL.

This clonotype has only a few counts. The chain combines TRBV20-1 with TRBJ1-6; 9 bases match TRBD1. Trimming cost V 5 bases and J 8 bases; bases outside gene matches: 19. CDR3 length: 18 residues. CDR1 is DFQATT and CDR2 is SNEGSKA in the germline V gene (reference sequence). The CDR3 loop is CSAQPTGTGLVRHSPLHF. The CDR3 DNA is TGCAGTGCTCAACCGACCGGGACAGGGTTGGTTCGGCATTCACCCCTCCACTTT.

The genes are TRBV11-2 and TRBJ1-2; a possible D gene is TRBD1 (6 bases). The CDR3 is made up of 14 amino acids. Looked up from germline, CDR1 is SGHAT and CDR2 is FQNNGV. Trimming took 8 bases from V and 4 from J, leaving 17 bases between them. CDR3 residues: CASGTLDRFYGYTF. CDR3 sequence (DNA): TGTGCCAGCGGAACCTTAGACAGGTTCTATGGCTACACCTTC. The full variable domain, in which reference TRBV11-2 and TRBJ1-2 provide the parts outside the CDR3, is EAGVAQSPRYKIIEKRQSVAFWCNPISGHATLYWYQQILGQGPKLLIQFQNNGVVDDSQLPKDRFSAERLKGVDSTLKIQPAKLEDSAVYLCASGTLDRFYGYTFGSGTRLTVV.

This clonotype was found many times. This CDR3 is CASSGGQGAPYGYTF. In DNA form, the CDR3 reads TGCGCCAGCAGCGGGGGACAGGGAGCACCCTATGGCTACACCTTC. This chain uses TRBV4-1 with TRBJ1-2; TRBD1 agrees at 9 bases. Losses at the gene ends were 5 bases for V and 4 bases for J; bases not matched to a gene: 8. Germline CDR1 reads MGHRA; CDR2 reads YSYEKL. This CDR3 is built from 15 residues.

This clonotype was observed a handful of times. The chain is built from TRBV10-3 and TRBJ2-1, with 7 bases that match TRBD1. The CDR3 has 11 amino acids. Germline values: CDR1 ENHRY, CDR2 SYGVKD. V trimming: 6 bases; J trimming: 8 bases; junction bases outside the gene matches: 1. The CDR3 region has the DNA TGTGCCATCAGCCAGGGGGATGAGCAGTTCTTC. This codes for CAISQGDEQFF.

This clonotype was recorded once. V and J are TRBV29-1 and TRBJ2-5; TRBD1 matches at 12 bases. The germline gives CDR1 SQVTM, CDR2 ANQGSEA. The CDR3 has 13 residues. J gave up 4 bases and V 7 bases, and 4 bases lay outside the gene matches. DNA for the CDR3: TGCAGCGCTGGGACAGGGGGCCGAGAGACCCAGTACTTC. It translates to CSAGTGGRETQYF.

This clonotype has just a few counts. The CDR3 spells CASSLGRDSQKNIQYF. The CDR3 nucleotides are TGTGCCAGCAGCTTGGGCCGGGACAGCCAAAAAAACATTCAGTACTTC. The chain combines TRBV5-5 with TRBJ2-4; TRBD1 aligns across 7 bases. CDR1 and CDR2 from the germline V gene are SGHKS and YYEKEE (reference sequence). Unmatched junction bases numbered 7, after V lost 0 bases and J lost 4 bases. The CDR3 length is 16 residues.

Only a few counts were recorded for this clonotype. The chain links TRBV9 to TRBJ2-3, with 7 bases that match TRBD1. Losses at the gene ends were 4 bases for V and 0 bases for J; bases not matched to a gene: 8. The V gene's germline CDR1 is SGDLS and CDR2 YYNGEE. This CDR3 has 16 amino acids. Here the CDR3 reads CASSTGAWASTDTQYF. The CDR3 nucleotides are TGTGCCAGCAGCACAGGGGCCTGGGCTAGCACAGATACGCAGTATTTT.

In its sample, this clonotype was seen a few times. CDR3 sequence (DNA): TGTGCCAGTAGTAGCCTACTAGCGGGAGCGCACAATGAGCAGTTCTTC. This gives the protein CASSSLLAGAHNEQFF. The chain couples TRBV19 to TRBJ2-1; 11 bases agree with TRBD2. In germline, CDR1 is LNHDA, CDR2 SQIVND (reference sequence). The trim removed 4 bases at V and 5 bases at J, leaving 7 bases unmatched. This CDR3 comprises 16 residues.

The chain is built from TRBV2 and TRBJ2-7; a weak D match, TRBD1 (5 bases). There are 12 residues in the CDR3. The V and J ends lost 3 bases and 2 bases respectively, with 5 bases between them. Germline V gene sequence: CDR1 SNHLY, CDR2 FYNNEI. The CDR3 coding sequence is TGTGCCAGCAGTGAGACAGCCTACGAGCAGTACGTC. Translated, it gives CASSETAYEQYV.

This clonotype was picked up a small number of times. The genes are TRBV12-3 or TRBV12-4 and TRBJ1-1, with TRBD1 matching 10 bases. V shed 5 bases and J 7 bases; nucleotides not matched to a gene: 10. The CDR3 covers 15 residues. The CDR3 DNA reads TGTGCCAGCAGTGACCCGACAGGGGGCGAGGTTGAAGCTTTCTTT. It specifies CASSDPTGGEVEAFF.

The V and J genes are TRBV6-2 or TRBV6-3 and TRBJ1-6; D gene uncertain. Looked up from germline, CDR1 is MNHEY and CDR2 is SVGEGT. V lost 2 bases and J lost 7, with 6 bases in between. The CDR3 sequence is 13 residues long. CDR3 sequence: CASSYTENSPLHF. The CDR3 DNA reads as TGTGCCAGCAGTTACACAGAAAATTCACCCCTCCACTTT.

The chain couples TRBV28 to TRBJ2-1; TRBD1 might be the D (6 bases). V lost 2 bases and J lost 4, with 12 bases in between. Per germline, CDR1 MDHEN and CDR2 SYDVKM. The CDR3 totals 15 residues. The CDR3 spells CASSLVARGYNEQFF. DNA for the CDR3: TGTGCCAGCAGTTTAGTTGCGAGGGGGTACAATGAGCAGTTCTTC.

This clonotype showed up just a few times. This chain links TRBV14 with TRBJ2-1; no definite D call. This CDR3 spans 12 amino acids. CDR1 SGHDN and CDR2 FVKESK come from the germline V gene. V was trimmed by 0 bases and J by 12 bases, leaving 9 bases between them. The CDR3 loop is CASSQDYGWQFF. CDR3 DNA sequence: TGTGCCAGCAGCCAAGATTATGGGTGGCAGTTCTTC.

This clonotype occurred a few times. This chain joins TRBV2 and TRBJ2-2; D is undetermined. V dropped 3 bases and J dropped 6 bases, with 8 bases sitting between them. The V gene's germline CDR1 is SNHLY and CDR2 FYNNEI. The CDR3 has 13 amino acids. CDR3 DNA sequence: TGTGCCAGCAGTGAGACGGTGGCCGGGGAGCTGTTTTTT. It codes for CASSETVAGELFF.

This clonotype turned up a few times. This chain connects TRBV19 to TRBJ2-2; D gene uncertain. Germline-derived CDR1 and CDR2 are LNHDA and SQIVND (reference sequence). The CDR3 spans 14 residues. Trimming cost V 8 bases and J 0 bases, with 10 bases left between them. CDR3 residues: CASSTFTNTGELFF. The CDR3 coding sequence is TGTGCCAGTTCGACATTTACGAACACCGGGGAGCTGTTTTTT.

This clonotype was counted ten times or more. This chain joins TRBV5-1 and TRBJ2-7, with a weak D call TRBD2 (5 bases). V dropped 0 bases and J dropped 2 bases, with 15 bases sitting between them. This CDR3 is 16 amino acids long. The germline V gene has CDR1 SGHRS and CDR2 YFSETQ. Written as DNA, the CDR3 is TGCGCCAGCAGCTTGGGATCTTCGACGGGGACCTACGAGCAGTACTTC. It specifies CASSLGSSTGTYEQYF.